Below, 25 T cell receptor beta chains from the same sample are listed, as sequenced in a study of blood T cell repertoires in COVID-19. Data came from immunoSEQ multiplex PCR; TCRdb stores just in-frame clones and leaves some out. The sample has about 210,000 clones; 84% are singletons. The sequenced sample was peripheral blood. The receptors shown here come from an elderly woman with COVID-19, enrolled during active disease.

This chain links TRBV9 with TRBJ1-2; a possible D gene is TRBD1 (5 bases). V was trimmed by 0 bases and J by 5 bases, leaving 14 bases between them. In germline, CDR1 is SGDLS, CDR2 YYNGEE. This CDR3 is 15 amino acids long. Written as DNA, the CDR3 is TGTGCCAGCAGCGTAGATTCCGGGCGGGGGTATGGCTACACCTTC. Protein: CASSVDSGRGYGYTF.

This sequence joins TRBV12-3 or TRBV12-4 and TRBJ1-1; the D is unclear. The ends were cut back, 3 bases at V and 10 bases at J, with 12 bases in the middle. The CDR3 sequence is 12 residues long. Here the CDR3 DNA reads TGTGCCAGCAGTTTGAGGGCAGTGAGAGCTTTCTTT. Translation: CASSLRAVRAFF.

The CDR3 protein is CASSQDPGDEQYV. Written as DNA, the CDR3 is TGTGCCAGCAGCCAAGATCCCGGGGACGAGCAGTACGTC. J is TRBJ2-7 and V is TRBV3-1 (or the pseudogene TRBV3-2); TRBD2 is a possible D gene (5 bases). V lost 0 bases, J lost 5 bases, and 8 bases lay in between. The germline V gene has CDR1 LGHDT and CDR2 YNNKEL (reference sequence). The CDR3 is 13 residues long.

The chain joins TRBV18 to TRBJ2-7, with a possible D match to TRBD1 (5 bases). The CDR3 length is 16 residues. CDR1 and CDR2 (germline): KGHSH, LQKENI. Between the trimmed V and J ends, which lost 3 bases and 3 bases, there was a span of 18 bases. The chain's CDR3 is CASSPRLTRVHYEQYF. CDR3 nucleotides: TGTGCCAGCTCACCGAGGTTGACCAGGGTGCACTACGAGCAGTACTTC.

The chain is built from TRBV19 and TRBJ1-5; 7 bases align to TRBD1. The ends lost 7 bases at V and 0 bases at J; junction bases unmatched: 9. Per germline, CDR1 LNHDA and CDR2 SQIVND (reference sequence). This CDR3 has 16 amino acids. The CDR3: CASKYGTDYSNQPQHF. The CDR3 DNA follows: TGTGCCAGTAAGTACGGGACAGATTATAGCAATCAGCCCCAGCATTTT.

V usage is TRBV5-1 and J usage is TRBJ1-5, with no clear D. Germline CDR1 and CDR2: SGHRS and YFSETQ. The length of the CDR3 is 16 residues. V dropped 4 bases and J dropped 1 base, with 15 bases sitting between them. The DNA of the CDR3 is TGCGCCAGCAGCCCAGAGGGAGGGAACAGCAATCAGCCCCAGCATTTT. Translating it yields CASSPEGGNSNQPQHF.

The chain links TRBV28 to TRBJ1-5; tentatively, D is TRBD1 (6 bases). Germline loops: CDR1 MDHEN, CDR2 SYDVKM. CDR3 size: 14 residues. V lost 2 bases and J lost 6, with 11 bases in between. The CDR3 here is CASSLRGMAQPQHF. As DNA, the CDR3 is TGTGCCAGCAGTTTAAGGGGGATGGCTCAGCCCCAGCATTTT.

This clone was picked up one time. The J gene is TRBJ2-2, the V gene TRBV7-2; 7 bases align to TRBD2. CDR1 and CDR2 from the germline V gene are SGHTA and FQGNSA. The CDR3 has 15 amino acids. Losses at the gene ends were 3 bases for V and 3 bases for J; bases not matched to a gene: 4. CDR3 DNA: TGTGCCAGCAGCTTTGCTAGCGGCTACACCGGGGAGCTGTTTTTT. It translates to CASSFASGYTGELFF.

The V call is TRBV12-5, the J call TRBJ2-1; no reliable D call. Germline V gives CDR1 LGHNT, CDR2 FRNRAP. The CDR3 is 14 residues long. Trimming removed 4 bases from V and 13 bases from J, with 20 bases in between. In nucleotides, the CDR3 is TGTGCTAGTGGTTCCACACCCCCTCTCGGGTTTCAGTTCTTC. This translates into CASGSTPPLGFQFF.

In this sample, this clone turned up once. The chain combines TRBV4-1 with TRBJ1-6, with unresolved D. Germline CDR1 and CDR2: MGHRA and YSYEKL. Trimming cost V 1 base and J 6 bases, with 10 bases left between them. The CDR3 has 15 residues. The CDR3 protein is CASSQGLQLNSPLHF. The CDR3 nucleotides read TGCGCCAGCAGCCAAGGGTTACAGCTTAATTCACCCCTCCACTTT.

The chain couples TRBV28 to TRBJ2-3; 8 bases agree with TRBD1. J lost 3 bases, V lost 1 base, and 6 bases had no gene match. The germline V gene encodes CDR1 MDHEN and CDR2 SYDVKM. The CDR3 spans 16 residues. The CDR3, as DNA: TGTGCCAGCAGTTTATTTGGACAGGGAAAAACAGATACGCAGTATTTT. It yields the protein CASSLFGQGKTDTQYF.

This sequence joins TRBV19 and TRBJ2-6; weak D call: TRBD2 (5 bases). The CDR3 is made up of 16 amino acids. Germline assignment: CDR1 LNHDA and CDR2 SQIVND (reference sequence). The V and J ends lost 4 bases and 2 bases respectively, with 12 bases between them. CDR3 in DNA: TGTGCCAGTAGTACAAAATGGAGGACTGGGGCCAACGTCCTGACTTTC. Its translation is CASSTKWRTGANVLTF.

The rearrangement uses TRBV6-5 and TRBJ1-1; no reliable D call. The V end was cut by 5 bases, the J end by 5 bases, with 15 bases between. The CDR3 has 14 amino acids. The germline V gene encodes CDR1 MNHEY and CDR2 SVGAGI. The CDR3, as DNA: TGTGCCAGCAGTCGCGGTCCGGATGTAACTGAAGCTTTCTTT. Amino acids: CASSRGPDVTEAFF.

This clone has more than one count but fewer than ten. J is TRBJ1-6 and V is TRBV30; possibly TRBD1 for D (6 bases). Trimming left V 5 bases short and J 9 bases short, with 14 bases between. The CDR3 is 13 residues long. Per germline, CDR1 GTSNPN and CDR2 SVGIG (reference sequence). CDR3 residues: CAWQVQGRSPLHF. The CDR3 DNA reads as TGTGCCTGGCAGGTACAGGGTCGTTCACCCCTCCACTTT.

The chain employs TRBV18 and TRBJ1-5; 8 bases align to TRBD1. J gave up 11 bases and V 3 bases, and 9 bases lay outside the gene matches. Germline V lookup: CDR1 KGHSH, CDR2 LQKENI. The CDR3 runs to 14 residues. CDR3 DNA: TGTGCCAGCTCACCGGCAGGGGGCAGAGAAGCCCAGCATTTT. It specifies CASSPAGGREAQHF.

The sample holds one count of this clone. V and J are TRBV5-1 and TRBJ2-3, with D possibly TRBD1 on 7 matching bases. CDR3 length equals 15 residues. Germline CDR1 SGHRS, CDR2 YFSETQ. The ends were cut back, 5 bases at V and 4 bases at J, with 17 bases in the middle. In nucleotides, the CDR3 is TGCGCCAGCAGTGGGTCAGGGGGGACTTCAGATACGCAGTATTTT. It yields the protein CASSGSGGTSDTQYF.

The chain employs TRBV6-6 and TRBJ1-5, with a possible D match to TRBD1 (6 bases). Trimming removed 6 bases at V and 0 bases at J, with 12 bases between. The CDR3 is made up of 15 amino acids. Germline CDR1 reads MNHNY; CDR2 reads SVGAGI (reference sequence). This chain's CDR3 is CASRSAGDSNQPQHF. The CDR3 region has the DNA TGTGCCAGCAGGTCCGCAGGGGATAGCAATCAGCCCCAGCATTTT.

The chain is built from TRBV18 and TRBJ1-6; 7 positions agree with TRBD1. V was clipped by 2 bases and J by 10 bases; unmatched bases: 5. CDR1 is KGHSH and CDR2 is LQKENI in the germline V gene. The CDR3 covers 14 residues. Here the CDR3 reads CASSPSDRSSPLHF. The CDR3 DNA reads TGTGCCAGCTCACCATCGGACAGGTCATCACCCCTCCACTTT. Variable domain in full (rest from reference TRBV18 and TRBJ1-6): NAGVMQNPRHLVRRRGQEARLRCSPMKGHSHVYWYRQLPEEGLKFMVYLQKENIIDESGMPKERFSAEFPKEGPSILRIQQVVRGDSAAYFCASSPSDRSSPLHFGNGTRLTVT.

In nucleotides, the CDR3 is TGTGCCAGCAGCCTTCCGGGACTAGACTACACCGGGGAGCTGTTTTTT. Translation: CASSLPGLDYTGELFF. The chain links TRBV5-4 to TRBJ2-2, with TRBD2 matching over 8 bases. Germline V gene data show CDR1 as SGHNT and CDR2 as YYREEE (reference sequence). The ends lost 4 bases at V and 3 bases at J; junction bases unmatched: 8. The CDR3 covers 16 residues.

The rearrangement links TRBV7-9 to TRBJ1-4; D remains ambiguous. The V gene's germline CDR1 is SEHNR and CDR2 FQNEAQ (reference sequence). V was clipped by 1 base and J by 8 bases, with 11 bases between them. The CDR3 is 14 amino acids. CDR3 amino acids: CASSLETGEEKLFF. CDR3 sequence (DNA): TGTGCCAGCAGCTTAGAGACCGGGGAGGAAAAACTGTTTTTT. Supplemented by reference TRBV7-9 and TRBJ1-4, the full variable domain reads DTGVSQNPRHKITKRGQNVTFRCDPISEHNRLYWYRQTLGQGPEFLTYFQNEAQLEKSRLLSDRFSAERPKGSFSTLEIQRTEQGDSAMYLCASSLETGEEKLFFGSGTQLSVL.

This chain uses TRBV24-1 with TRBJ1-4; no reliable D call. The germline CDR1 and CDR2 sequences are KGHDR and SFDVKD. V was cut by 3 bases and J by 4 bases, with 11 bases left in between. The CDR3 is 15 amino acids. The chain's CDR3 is CATSDTAEGNEKLFF. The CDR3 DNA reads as TGTGCCACCAGTGATACGGCAGAGGGTAATGAAAAACTGTTTTTT.

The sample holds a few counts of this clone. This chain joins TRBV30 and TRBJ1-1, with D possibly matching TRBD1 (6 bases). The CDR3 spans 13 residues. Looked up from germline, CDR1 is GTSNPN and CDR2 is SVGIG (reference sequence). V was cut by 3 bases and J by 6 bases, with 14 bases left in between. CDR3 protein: CAWSEQGNAEAFF. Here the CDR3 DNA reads TGTGCCTGGAGCGAACAGGGTAACGCTGAAGCTTTCTTT.

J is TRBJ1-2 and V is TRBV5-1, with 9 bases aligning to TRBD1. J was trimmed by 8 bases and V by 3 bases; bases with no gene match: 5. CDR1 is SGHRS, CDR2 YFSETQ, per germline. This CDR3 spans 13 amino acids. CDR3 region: CASSSGQGMGYTF. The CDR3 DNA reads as TGCGCCAGCAGCTCTGGACAGGGGATGGGCTACACCTTC.

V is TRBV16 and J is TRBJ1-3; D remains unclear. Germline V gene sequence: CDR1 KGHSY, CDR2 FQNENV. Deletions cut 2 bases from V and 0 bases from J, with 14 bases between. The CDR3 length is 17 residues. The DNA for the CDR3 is TGTGCCAGCAGCCAAAGCGGCATCGCGAACTCTGGAAACACCATATATTTT. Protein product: CASSQSGIANSGNTIYF.

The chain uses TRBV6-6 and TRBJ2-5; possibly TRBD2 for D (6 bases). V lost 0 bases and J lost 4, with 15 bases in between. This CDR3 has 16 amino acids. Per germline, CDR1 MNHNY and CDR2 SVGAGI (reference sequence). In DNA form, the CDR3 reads TGTGCCAGCAGTTACTCGAGACTACGGGGAGGAGAGACCCAGTACTTC. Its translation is CASSYSRLRGGETQYF.